This T cell receptor beta chain was captured by sequencing in a study of shared clonotypes between healthy human individuals. Study information: Researchers drew samples from two women and a few men aged 18 to 49.

Trimming took 4 bases from V and 2 from J; bases not matched to a gene: 4. Germline values: CDR1 MNHNS, CDR2 SASEGT. This CDR3 comprises 15 residues. This clone came up a few times. Some 90 million PBMCs went into genomic DNA for unsorted samples. Genomic DNA of every subset was divided equally among multiple immunoSEQ plates. Authors' data handling: ImmunoSEQ sequences covered only the junction and lacked quality scores; filtering therefore differed. Clones were sequenced by immunoSEQ multiplex PCR, and TCRdb holds only the in-frame ones, with some missing. V and J calls and clone size come straight from that table; D and trimming were deduced from the DNA. Here the sample spans about half a million clones, more than 75% being singletons.

Sequenced: PBMCs. The TCR was taken from a woman in her thirties or forties in good health. Some clones in this sample may be carry-over from other donors' samples. This chain connects TRBV6-1 to TRBJ1-4, with 7 bases that match TRBD1. The CDR3, as DNA: TGTGCCAGCAGTGCTTCGACAGGGACTAATGAAAAACTGTTTTTT. Its translation: CASSASTGTNEKLFF.